These 18 T cell receptor beta chains were sequenced from one sample in a study of T cells after posttransplantation cyclophosphamide. Libraries were prepared by immunoSEQ multiplex PCR; TCRdb keeps only in-frame clonotypes and omits some of them. Altogether about 25,000 clones were found in the sample, and no singletons occur. Input material: PBMCs. The receptors come from a woman aged 50 to 65 in good health, CMV-negative, and a related stem cell transplant donor.

This clone showed up many times. V usage is TRBV10-3 and J usage is TRBJ1-2; D is undetermined. The CDR3 is 12 amino acids. CDR1 is ENHRY, CDR2 SYGVKD, per germline. The V end lost 7 bases, the J end lost 4 bases, and 10 bases lay between the germline ends. The CDR3: CAIMGLGYGYTF. The CDR3 DNA reads TGTGCCATCATGGGCTTGGGCTATGGCTACACCTTC.

This clone was seen ten or more times. The V call is TRBV2, the J call TRBJ1-1; 7 bases are a match to TRBD1. Germline-derived CDR1 and CDR2 are SNHLY and FYNNEI. V trimming: 7 bases; J trimming: 6 bases; junction bases outside the gene matches: 11. The CDR3 is made up of 14 amino acids. As DNA, the CDR3 is TGTGCCAGCACCTCCCAGGGGGGCAGGGCTGAAGCTTTCTTT. The encoded protein is CASTSQGGRAEAFF.

CDR3 region: CASSLAEGSSNQPQHF. The CDR3 DNA reads as TGTGCCAGCAGCTTGGCTGAGGGATCAAGCAATCAGCCCCAGCATTTT. The chain recombines TRBV5-4 with TRBJ1-5; D is ambiguous. The CDR3 consists of 16 residues. Per the germline V gene, CDR1 is SGHNT and CDR2 is YYREEE (reference sequence). V lost 0 bases and J lost 1, with 11 bases in between. Using reference TRBV5-4 and TRBJ1-5 for the parts outside the CDR3, the full variable domain is ETGVTQSPTHLIKTRGQQVTLRCSSQSGHNTVSWYQQALGQGPQFIFQYYREEENGRGNFPPRFSGLQFPNYSSELNVNALELDDSALYLCASSLAEGSSNQPQHFGDGTRLSIL.

This clone was seen ten or more times. V and J are TRBV28 and TRBJ2-7, with TRBD1 matching over 9 bases. Germline CDR1 and CDR2: MDHEN and SYDVKM. The CDR3 extends over 16 amino acids. V shed 2 bases and J 2 bases; nucleotides not matched to a gene: 7. CDR3: CASSLRTGASTYEQYF. In DNA form, the CDR3 reads TGTGCCAGCAGTTTACGGACAGGGGCCTCCACCTACGAGCAGTACTTC.

This clone was seen many times. The chain joins TRBV7-3 to TRBJ2-2, with 7 bases fitting TRBD1. The CDR3 is 14 residues long. V trimming: 5 bases; J trimming: 6 bases; junction bases outside the gene matches: 6. Germline V lookup: CDR1 SGHTA, CDR2 FQGTGA. DNA of the CDR3: TGTGCCAGCAGCCGGGACAGATTTTCCGGGGAGCTGTTTTTT. It specifies CASSRDRFSGELFF.

There are many counts of this clone. This rearrangement joins TRBV4-3 to TRBJ2-3; D ambiguous. Germline V CDR1 and CDR2: LGHNA, YSLEER. Trimming removed 1 base from V and 5 bases from J, with 16 bases in between. The CDR3 has 16 amino acids. The DNA for the CDR3 is TGCGCCAGCAGCCAAGGGCAGACCGGAGTAGGAGATACGCAGTATTTT. Amino acids: CASSQGQTGVGDTQYF.

This clone has a count of ten or more. This chain joins TRBV29-1 and TRBJ2-1; D unclear. V gave up 3 bases and J gave up 8 bases, with 11 bases separating them. Germline V CDR1 and CDR2: SQVTM, ANQGSEA. This CDR3 contains 12 residues. CDR3 region: CSVEVSGHEQFF. The DNA for the CDR3 is TGCAGCGTTGAGGTATCGGGTCATGAGCAGTTCTTC.

This clone was seen ten or more times. The chain combines TRBV11-1 with TRBJ1-6, with D maybe TRBD1 (5 bases). The length of the CDR3 is 15 residues. Germline CDR1 and CDR2: SGHAT and FQDESV (reference sequence). Deletions cut 1 base from V and 8 bases from J, with 12 bases between. CDR3 residues: CASSLEGHSDSPLHF. The CDR3 DNA reads TGTGCCAGCAGCTTAGAAGGACACTCGGATTCACCCCTCCACTTT.

This clone showed up many times. The CDR3 loop is CASSWRGGVNTEAFF. CDR3 bases: TGTGCCAGCAGCTGGAGGGGTGGTGTGAACACTGAAGCTTTCTTT. V and J are TRBV5-6 and TRBJ1-1, with D possibly TRBD1 on 5 matching bases. The CDR3 runs 15 residues. Germline V gives CDR1 SGHDT, CDR2 YYEEEE. Trimming removed 3 bases from V and 0 bases from J, with 12 bases in between.

The table lists this clone with many counts. V and J are TRBV11-1 and TRBJ2-7, with D perhaps TRBD1 (6 bases). Between the trimmed V and J ends, which lost 5 bases and 5 bases, there was a span of 13 bases. Germline CDR1 reads SGHAT; CDR2 reads FQDESV (reference sequence). This CDR3 has 13 amino acids. The CDR3 region has the DNA TGTGCCAGCAGCACCAGGGGTAGGGACGAGCAGTACTTC. It specifies CASSTRGRDEQYF.

This clone was recorded at least ten times. J is TRBJ2-3 and V is TRBV11-3, with D perhaps matching TRBD2 (5 bases). This CDR3 spans 14 amino acids. Trimming cost V 2 bases and J 3 bases, with 9 bases left between them. CDR1 and CDR2 from the germline V gene are SGHNT and YENEEA. In DNA, the CDR3 is TGTGCCAGCAGCTTAAGCGGAACAACAGATACGCAGTATTTT. It is translated as CASSLSGTTDTQYF.

At least ten counts were recorded for this clone. The chain joins TRBV10-2 to TRBJ1-5, with TRBD1 matching 7 bases. The CDR3 is 16 amino acids. Germline V gives CDR1 WSHSY, CDR2 SAAADI. Unmatched junction bases numbered 10, after V lost 2 bases and J lost 6 bases. The CDR3 region has the DNA TGCGCCAGCAGTGAGATTGAGGGGGCGATAGCTCAGCCCCAGCATTTT. This encodes CASSEIEGAIAQPQHF.

This clone was found many times. The chain joins TRBV9 to TRBJ2-3; 10 bases line up with TRBD2. Per germline, CDR1 SGDLS and CDR2 YYNGEE. V lost 3 bases and J lost 2; bases outside the gene matches: 6. The length of the CDR3 is 16 residues. DNA for the CDR3: TGTGCCAGCAGCGGAATCGGGACTAGCGCCACAGATACGCAGTATTTT. Its translation: CASSGIGTSATDTQYF.

This clone was picked up many times. The gene calls are TRBV20-1 and TRBJ2-3; no clear D gene. The CDR3 runs to 11 residues. V was trimmed by 5 bases and J by 9 bases, leaving 12 bases between them. Germline CDR1 DFQATT, CDR2 SNEGSKA (reference sequence). Here the CDR3 reads CSAGPEKTQYF. The CDR3 DNA follows: TGCAGTGCTGGGCCAGAGAAGACGCAGTATTTT.

This clone showed up many times. The chain has TRBV5-4 and TRBJ2-2, with D possibly being TRBD2 (8 bases). V was trimmed by 3 bases and J by 5 bases, leaving 14 bases between them. The CDR3 runs to 15 residues. From germline, CDR1 is SGHNT and CDR2 YYREEE (reference sequence). The CDR3 DNA sequence: TGTGCCAGCAGCTCCGGGAGGGGGCTAACCGGGGAGCTGTTTTTT. This sequence encodes CASSSGRGLTGELFF.

This clone was counted many times. The chain employs TRBV27 and TRBJ1-1; D ambiguous. Trimming removed 7 bases at V and 5 bases at J, with 20 bases between. In germline, CDR1 is MNHEY, CDR2 SMNVEV (reference sequence). The CDR3 runs to 15 residues. DNA of the CDR3: TGTGCCAGCATGGCCCTCCGGGGTCCTGGTACTGAAGCTTTCTTT. It encodes CASMALRGPGTEAFF.

This clone was counted at least ten times. The chain joins TRBV19 to TRBJ1-5; maybe TRBD1 (5 bases). This CDR3 region has 15 residues. CDR1 LNHDA and CDR2 SQIVND come from the germline V gene (reference sequence). Trimming removed 1 base at V and 9 bases at J, with 16 bases between. CDR3 residues: CASSIGGVPFWPQHF. The CDR3 nucleotides are TGTGCCAGTAGTATAGGGGGGGTCCCTTTCTGGCCCCAGCATTTT.

This clone has ten or more counts. The V and J genes are TRBV5-1 and TRBJ2-7, with D perhaps TRBD1 (7 bases). This CDR3 region has 15 residues. Trimming left V 3 bases short and J 3 bases short, with 16 bases between. Germline loops: CDR1 SGHRS, CDR2 YFSETQ. CDR3 sequence (DNA): TGCGCCAGCAGCTCAAGACAGGGAGGAGGCTACGAGCAGTACTTC. Encoded protein: CASSSRQGGGYEQYF.